This TCR beta chain came from a study of CD8 T cells in ankylosing spondylitis. TCRdb re-called the 5' RACE reads through MiXCR, storing one row per CDR3 protein. The sample lists 250,000 to 350,000 distinct CDR3 sequences, around 20% occurring once. CDR1 and CDR2 (germline): SQVTM, ANQGSEA. The CDR3 is 12 amino acids. The V gene lost 3 bases and the J gene lost 5 bases, with 10 bases spanning the gap. This clonotype was seen only a few times. This clonotype was sampled from a female donor with ankylosing spondylitis or in good health (not recorded which). V is TRBV29-1 and J is TRBJ1-1; a weak D match, TRBD1 (5 bases). Sequenced: blood, either unsorted or a sorted T cell fraction (not recorded which). The CDR3 protein is CSVEGRATEAFF. The DNA of the CDR3 is TGCAGCGTTGAGGGCAGGGCTACTGAAGCTTTCTTT. Using reference TRBV29-1 and TRBJ1-1 for the parts outside the CDR3, the full variable domain is SAVISQKPSRDICQRGTSLTIQCQVDSQVTMMFWYRQQPGQSLTLIATANQGSEATYESGFVIDKFPISRPNLTFSTLTVSNMSPEDSSIYLCSVEGRATEAFFGQGTRLTVV.